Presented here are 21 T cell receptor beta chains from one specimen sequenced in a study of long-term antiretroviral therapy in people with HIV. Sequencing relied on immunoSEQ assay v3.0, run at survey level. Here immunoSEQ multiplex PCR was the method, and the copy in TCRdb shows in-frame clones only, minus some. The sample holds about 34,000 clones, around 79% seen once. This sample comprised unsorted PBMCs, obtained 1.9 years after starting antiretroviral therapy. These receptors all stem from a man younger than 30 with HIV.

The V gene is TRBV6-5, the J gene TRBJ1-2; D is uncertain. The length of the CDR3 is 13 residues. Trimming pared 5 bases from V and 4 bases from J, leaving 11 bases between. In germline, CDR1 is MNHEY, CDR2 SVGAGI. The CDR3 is CASSHDIIYGYTF. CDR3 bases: TGTGCCAGCAGTCACGACATAATCTATGGCTACACCTTC.

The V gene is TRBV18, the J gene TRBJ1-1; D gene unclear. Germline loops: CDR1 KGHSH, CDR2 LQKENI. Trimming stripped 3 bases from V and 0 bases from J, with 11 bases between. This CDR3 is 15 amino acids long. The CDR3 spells CASSPGSLMNTEAFF. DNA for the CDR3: TGTGCCAGCTCACCGGGATCTCTTATGAACACTGAAGCTTTCTTT.

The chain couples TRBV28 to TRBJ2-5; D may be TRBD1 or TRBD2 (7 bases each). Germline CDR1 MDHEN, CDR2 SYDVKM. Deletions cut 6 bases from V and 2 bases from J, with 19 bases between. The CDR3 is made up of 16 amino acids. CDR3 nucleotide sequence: TGTGCCAGCAGCCCAGGGGGGGGGCGAGGTCAAGAGACCCAGTACTTC. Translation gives CASSPGGGRGQETQYF.

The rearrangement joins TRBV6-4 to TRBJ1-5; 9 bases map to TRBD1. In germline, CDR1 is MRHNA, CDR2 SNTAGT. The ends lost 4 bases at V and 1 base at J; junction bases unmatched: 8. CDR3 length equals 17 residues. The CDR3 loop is CASSAPTGGESNQPQHF. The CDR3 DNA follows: TGTGCCAGCAGTGCCCCGACAGGGGGGGAGAGCAATCAGCCCCAGCATTTT.

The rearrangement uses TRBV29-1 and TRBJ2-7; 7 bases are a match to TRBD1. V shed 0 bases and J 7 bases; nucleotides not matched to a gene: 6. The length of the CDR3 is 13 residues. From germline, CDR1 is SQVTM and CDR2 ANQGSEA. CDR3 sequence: CSVEEGVGQEQYF. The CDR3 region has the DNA TGCAGCGTTGAAGAGGGGGTGGGACAGGAGCAGTACTTC.

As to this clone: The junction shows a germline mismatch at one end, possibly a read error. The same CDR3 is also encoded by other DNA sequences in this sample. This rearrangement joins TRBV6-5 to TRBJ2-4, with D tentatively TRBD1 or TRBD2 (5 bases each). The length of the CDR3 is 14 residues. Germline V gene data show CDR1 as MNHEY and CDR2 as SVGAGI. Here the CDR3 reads CASSYGLGENIQYF. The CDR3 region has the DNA TGTGCTAGCAGTTACGGGTTGGGGGAAAACATTCAGTACTTC.

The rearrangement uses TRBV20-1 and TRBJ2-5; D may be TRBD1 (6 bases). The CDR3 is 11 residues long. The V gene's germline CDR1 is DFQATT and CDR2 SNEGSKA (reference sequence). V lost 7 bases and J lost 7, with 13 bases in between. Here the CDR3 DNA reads TGCAGTGTCGGGCAGGGGCTGACCCAGTACTTC. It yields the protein CSVGQGLTQYF.

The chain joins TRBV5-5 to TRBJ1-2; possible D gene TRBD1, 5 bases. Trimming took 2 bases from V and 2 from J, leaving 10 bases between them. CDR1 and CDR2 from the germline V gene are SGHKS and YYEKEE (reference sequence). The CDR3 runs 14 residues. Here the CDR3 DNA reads TGTGCCAGCAGCTTAGTAGCAGGGAACTATGGCTACACCTTC. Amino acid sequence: CASSLVAGNYGYTF.

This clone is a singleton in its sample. This CDR3 is CASSQPGGAFVTGELFF. DNA for the CDR3: TGCGCCAGCAGCCAACCCGGGGGGGCCTTCGTGACCGGGGAGCTGTTTTTT. The J gene is TRBJ2-2, the V gene TRBV4-1; 8 bases align to TRBD2. The CDR3 covers 17 residues. CDR1 MGHRA and CDR2 YSYEKL come from the germline V gene. The V gene end was trimmed by 2 bases and the J gene end by 5 bases; junction bases not matched to a gene: 10.

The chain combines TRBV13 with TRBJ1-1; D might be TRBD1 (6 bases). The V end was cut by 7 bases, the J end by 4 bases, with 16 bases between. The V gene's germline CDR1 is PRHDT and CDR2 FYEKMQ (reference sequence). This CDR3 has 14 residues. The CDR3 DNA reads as TGTGCCAGCATTCCAGGGGCAAGGAGCACTGAAGCTTTCTTT. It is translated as CASIPGARSTEAFF.

CDR3 DNA: TGTGCCAGCAGGACGAGAGCTGGGGCCAACGTCCTGACTTTC. Translating it yields CASRTRAGANVLTF. The chain links TRBV2 to TRBJ2-6, with D hard to call. The germline CDR1 and CDR2 sequences are SNHLY and FYNNEI. Trimming took 6 bases from V and 2 from J, leaving 8 bases between them. The CDR3 loop spans 14 amino acids.

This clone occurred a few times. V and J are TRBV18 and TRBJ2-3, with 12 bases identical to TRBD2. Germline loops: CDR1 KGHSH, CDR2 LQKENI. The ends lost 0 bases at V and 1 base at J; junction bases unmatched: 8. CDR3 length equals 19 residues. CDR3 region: CASSPPSSGGAYRTDTQYF. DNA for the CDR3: TGTGCCAGCTCACCACCGTCTAGCGGGGGGGCCTACCGCACAGATACGCAGTATTTT.

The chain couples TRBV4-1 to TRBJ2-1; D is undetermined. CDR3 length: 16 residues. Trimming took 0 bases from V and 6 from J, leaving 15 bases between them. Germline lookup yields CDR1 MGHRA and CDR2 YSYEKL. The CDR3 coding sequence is TGCGCCAGCAGCCAAGAATCCAGGAGCTTTGGCAATGAGCAGTTCTTC. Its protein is CASSQESRSFGNEQFF.

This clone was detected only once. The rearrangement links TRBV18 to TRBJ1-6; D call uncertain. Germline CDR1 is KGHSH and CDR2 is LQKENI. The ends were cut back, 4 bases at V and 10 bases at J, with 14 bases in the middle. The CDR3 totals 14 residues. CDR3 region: CASSQSGAESPLHF. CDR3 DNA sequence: TGTGCCAGCTCACAGTCAGGAGCGGAGTCACCCCTCCACTTT.

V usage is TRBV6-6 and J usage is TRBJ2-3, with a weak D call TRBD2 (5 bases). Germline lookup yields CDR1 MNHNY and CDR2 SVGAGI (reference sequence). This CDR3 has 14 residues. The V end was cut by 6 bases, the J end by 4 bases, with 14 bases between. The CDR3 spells CASRPPGVADTQYF. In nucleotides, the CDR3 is TGTGCCAGCAGACCCCCCGGGGTAGCAGATACGCAGTATTTT.

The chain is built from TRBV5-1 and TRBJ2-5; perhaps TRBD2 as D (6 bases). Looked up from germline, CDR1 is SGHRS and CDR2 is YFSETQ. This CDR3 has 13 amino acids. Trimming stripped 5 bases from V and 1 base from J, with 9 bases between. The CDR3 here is CASREGFQETQYF. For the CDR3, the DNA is TGCGCCAGCAGGGAGGGGTTCCAAGAGACCCAGTACTTC.

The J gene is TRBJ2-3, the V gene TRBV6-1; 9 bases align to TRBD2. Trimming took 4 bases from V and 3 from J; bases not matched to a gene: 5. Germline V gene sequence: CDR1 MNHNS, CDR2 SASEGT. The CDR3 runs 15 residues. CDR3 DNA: TGTGCCAGCAGTGGTGGACTAGCGAGGACAGATACGCAGTATTTT. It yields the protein CASSGGLARTDTQYF.

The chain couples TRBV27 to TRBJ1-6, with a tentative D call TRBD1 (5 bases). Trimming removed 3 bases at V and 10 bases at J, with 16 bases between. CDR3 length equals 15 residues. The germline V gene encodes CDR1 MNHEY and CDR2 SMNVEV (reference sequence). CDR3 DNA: TGTGCCAGCAGTTTCCTTGGGGGGAGGGGATCACCCCTCCACTTT. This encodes CASSFLGGRGSPLHF.

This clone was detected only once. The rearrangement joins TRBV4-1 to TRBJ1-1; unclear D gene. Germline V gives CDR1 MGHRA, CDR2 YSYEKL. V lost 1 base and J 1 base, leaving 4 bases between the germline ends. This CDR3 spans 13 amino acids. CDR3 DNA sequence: TGCGCCAGCAGCCAAGGGGAGAACACTGAAGCTTTCTTT. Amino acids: CASSQGENTEAFF.

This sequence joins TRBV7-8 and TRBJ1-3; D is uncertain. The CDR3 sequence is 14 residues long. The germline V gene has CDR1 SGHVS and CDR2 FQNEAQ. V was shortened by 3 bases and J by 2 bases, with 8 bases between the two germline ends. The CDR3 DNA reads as TGTGCCAGCAGCTTTAAGGGTCCTGGAAACACCATATATTTT. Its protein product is CASSFKGPGNTIYF.

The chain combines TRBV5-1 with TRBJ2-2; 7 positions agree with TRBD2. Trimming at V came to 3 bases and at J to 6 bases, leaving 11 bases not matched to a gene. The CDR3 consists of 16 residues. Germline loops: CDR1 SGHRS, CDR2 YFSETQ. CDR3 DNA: TGCGCCAGCAGCTCCCGGGAACTAGCGCGGTCCGGGGAGCTGTTTTTT. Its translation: CASSSRELARSGELFF.